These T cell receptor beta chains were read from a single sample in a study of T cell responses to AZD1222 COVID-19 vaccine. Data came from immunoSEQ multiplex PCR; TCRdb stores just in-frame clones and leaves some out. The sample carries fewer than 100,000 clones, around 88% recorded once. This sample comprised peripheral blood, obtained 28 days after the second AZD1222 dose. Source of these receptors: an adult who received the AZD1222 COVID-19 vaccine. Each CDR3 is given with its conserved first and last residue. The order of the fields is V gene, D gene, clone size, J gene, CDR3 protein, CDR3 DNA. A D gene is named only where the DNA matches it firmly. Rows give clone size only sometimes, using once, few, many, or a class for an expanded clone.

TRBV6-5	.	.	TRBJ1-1	CASSYSSQGFTEAFF	TGTGCCAGCAGTTACTCGAGTCAGGGATTCACTGAAGCTTTCTTT
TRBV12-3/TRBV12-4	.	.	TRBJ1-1	CASSLSGSTEAFF	TGTGCCAGCAGTTTATCAGGGAGCACTGAAGCTTTCTTT
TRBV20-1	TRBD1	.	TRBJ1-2	CSAREGANYGYTF	TGCAGTGCTCGTGAGGGGGCCAACTATGGCTACACCTTC
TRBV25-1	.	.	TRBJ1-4	CASSEWEGSSSEKLFF	TGTGCCAGCAGTGAATGGGAGGGGTCAAGTAGTGAAAAACTGTTTTTT
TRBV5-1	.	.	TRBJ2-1	CASSSGGPGYEQFF	TGCGCCAGCAGCTCCGGGGGCCCGGGGTATGAGCAGTTCTTC
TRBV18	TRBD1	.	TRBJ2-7	CASSPTTGAHEQYF	TGTGCCAGCTCGCCGACCACAGGGGCCCACGAGCAGTACTTC
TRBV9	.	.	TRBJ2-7	CASSGKGSPASHEQYF	TGTGCCAGCAGCGGAAAGGGGTCTCCAGCTAGCCACGAGCAGTACTTC
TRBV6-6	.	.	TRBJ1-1	CASSLGVTEAFF	TGTGCCAGCAGTTTGGGGGTGACTGAAGCTTTCTTT
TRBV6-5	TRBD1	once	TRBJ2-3	CASSYSGQSTDTQYF	TGTGCCAGCAGTTACTCGGGACAGAGCACAGATACGCAGTATTTT
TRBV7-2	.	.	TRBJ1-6	CASSRNNSPLHF	TGTGCCAGCAGCCGAAATAATTCACCCCTCCACTTT
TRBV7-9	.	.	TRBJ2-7	CASSLSGSSYEQYF	TGTGCCAGCAGCTTATCAGGTAGCTCCTACGAGCAGTACTTC
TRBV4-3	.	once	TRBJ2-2	CASSRTGTGELFF	TGCGCCAGCAGCCGCACGGGAACCGGGGAGCTGTTTTTT
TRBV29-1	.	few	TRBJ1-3	CSAATGDSGNTIYF	TGCAGCGCTGCGACAGGCGACTCTGGAAACACCATATATTTT
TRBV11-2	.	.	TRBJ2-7	CASSPVGSLYEQYF	TGTGCCAGCAGCCCCGTGGGTTCCCTCTACGAGCAGTACTTC
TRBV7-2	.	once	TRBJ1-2	CASIPDRQNYGYTF	TGTGCCAGCATCCCGGACAGACAGAACTATGGCTACACCTTC
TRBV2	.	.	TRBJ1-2	CASSALGNYGYTF	TGTGCCAGCAGTGCGCTGGGGAACTATGGCTACACCTTC
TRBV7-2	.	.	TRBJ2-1	CASSLISHNEQFF	TGTGCCAGCAGCTTAATTTCGCACAATGAGCAGTTCTTC
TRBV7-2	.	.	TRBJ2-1	CASSYIPRNEQFF	TGTGCCAGCAGCTATATCCCCCGAAATGAGCAGTTCTTC
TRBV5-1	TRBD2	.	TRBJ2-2	CASSRGGPSTGELFF	TGCGCCAGCAGCCGCGGGGGTCCGAGCACCGGGGAGCTGTTTTTT
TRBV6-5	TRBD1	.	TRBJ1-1	CASWRMTGATEAFF	TGTGCCAGCTGGAGGATGACAGGGGCCACTGAAGCTTTCTTT
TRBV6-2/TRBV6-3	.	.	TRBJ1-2	CASSYAGYGYTF	TGTGCCAGCAGTTACGCGGGATATGGCTACACCTTC
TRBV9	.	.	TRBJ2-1	CASSLGPVLCDEQFF	TGTGCCAGCAGCCTAGGACCTGTACTCTGCGATGAGCAGTTCTTC
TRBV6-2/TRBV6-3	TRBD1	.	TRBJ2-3	CASSSRQGTRMDTQYF	TGTGCCAGCAGTAGCCGACAGGGAACGAGAATGGATACGCAGTATTTT
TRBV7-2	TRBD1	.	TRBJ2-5	CASSLGGQGRETQYF	TGTGCCAGCAGCTTGGGGGGACAGGGGAGGGAGACCCAGTACTTC
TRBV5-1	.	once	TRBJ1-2	CASSSSRDTPLGYTF	TGCGCCAGCAGCTCGTCCCGGGACACACCACTTGGCTACACCTTC
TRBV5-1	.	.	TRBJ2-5	CASSFSGASGETQYF	TGCGCCAGCAGCTTCTCGGGGGCCTCCGGGGAGACCCAGTACTTC
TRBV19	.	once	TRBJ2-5	CASSRRPTNKETQYF	TGTGCCAGTAGTCGGAGACCGACGAACAAAGAGACCCAGTACTTC
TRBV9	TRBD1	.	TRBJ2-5	CASSVVGQGGETQYF	TGTGCCAGCAGCGTAGTGGGACAGGGTGGAGAGACCCAGTACTTC
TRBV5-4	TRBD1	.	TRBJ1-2	CASSSQGAGFNLSF	TGTGCCAGCAGCTCACAGGGGGCCGGGTTCAACCTATCTTTC
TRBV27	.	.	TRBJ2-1	CASSLSIQGPGDEQFF	TGTGCCAGCAGTTTATCGATCCAGGGCCCTGGTGATGAGCAGTTCTTC
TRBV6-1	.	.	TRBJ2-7	CASSDAAQYF	TGTGCCAGCAGTGATGCTGCGCAGTACTTC
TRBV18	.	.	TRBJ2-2	CASSPAGATGELFF	TGTGCCAGCTCACCGGCCGGCGCCACCGGGGAGCTGTTTTTT
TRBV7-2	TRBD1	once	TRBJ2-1	CASSSQGRIYNEQFF	TGTGCCAGCAGCTCACAGGGGCGAATCTACAATGAGCAGTTCTTC
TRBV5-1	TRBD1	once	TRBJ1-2	CASSLGQGGGYTF	TGCGCCAGCAGCTTGGGACAGGGTGGTGGCTACACCTTC
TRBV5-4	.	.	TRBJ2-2	CASSLDLANTGELFF	TGTGCCAGCAGCTTGGATCTGGCGAACACCGGGGAGCTGTTTTTT
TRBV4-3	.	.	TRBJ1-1	CASSQDRNTEAFF	TGCGCCAGCAGCCAAGACAGGAACACTGAAGCTTTCTTT
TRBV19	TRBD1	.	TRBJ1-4	CASSIFGTGEEKLFF	TGTGCCAGTAGTATTTTCGGGACAGGGGAGGAAAAACTGTTTTTT
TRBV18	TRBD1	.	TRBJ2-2	CASSHGQAANTGELFF	TGTGCCAGCTCACACGGACAGGCGGCGAACACCGGGGAGCTGTTTTTT
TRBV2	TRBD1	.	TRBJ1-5	CASSEEQGDQPQHF	TGTGCCAGCAGTGAAGAACAGGGGGATCAGCCCCAGCATTTT
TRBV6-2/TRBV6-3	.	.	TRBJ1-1	CASSHQGNTEAFF	TGTGCCAGCAGTCACCAGGGGAACACTGAAGCTTTCTTT
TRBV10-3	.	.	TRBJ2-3	CAISRGRSGGADTQYF	TGTGCCATCAGTAGAGGTCGTTCCGGCGGGGCAGATACGCAGTATTTT
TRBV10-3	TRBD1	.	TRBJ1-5	CAISEADREYQPQHF	TGTGCCATCAGTGAGGCCGACAGGGAGTATCAGCCCCAGCATTTT
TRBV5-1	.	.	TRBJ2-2	CASSVQQGSGELFF	TGCGCCAGCAGCGTGCAACAGGGTTCCGGGGAGCTGTTTTTT
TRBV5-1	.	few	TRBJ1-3	CASSQIPGAENTIYF	TGCGCCAGCAGCCAAATACCAGGGGCGGAAAACACCATATATTTT
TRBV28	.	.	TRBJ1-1	CASSLGQGNTEAFF	TGTGCCAGCAGTTTAGGCCAGGGGAACACTGAAGCTTTCTTT
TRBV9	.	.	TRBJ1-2	CASSGGGRNGYTF	TGTGCCAGCTCTGGGGGAGGGAGGAATGGCTACACCTTC
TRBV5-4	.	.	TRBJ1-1	CASSFGLGTEAFF	TGTGCCAGCAGCTTCGGTCTGGGGACTGAAGCTTTCTTT
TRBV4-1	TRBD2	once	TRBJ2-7	CASSQLPLAGGLVYEQYF	TGCGCCAGCAGCCAACTCCCACTAGCGGGGGGTCTTGTTTACGAGCAGTACTTC